This T cell receptor beta chain was observed in a study of CD8 T cells in ankylosing spondylitis (dated by TCRdb to the late 2010s). For the wider study: The study profiled T cell receptor beta repertoires in healthy donors and ankylosing spondylitis patients to find disease-linked TCR variants. Peripheral blood was sampled, and synovial fluid was also collected from ankylosing spondylitis patients. The full study cohort comprised 20 to 30 ankylosing spondylitis patients and approximately 100 healthy donors.

This clonotype was detected ten times or more. Its recognized antigen is unknown. No base quality values were provided; no much bigger clone lies one nucleotide off. The listed sequencing device is Illumina HiSeq 2500. TCR beta libraries were prepared by quantitative 5'-RACE with molecular barcodes. In the original analysis: Disease-linked TCR variants were identified with a new computational method built on a probabilistic model of VDJ rearrangement. The raw public reads went through TCRdb reprocessing: fastp at Q25, MiXCR clone calling, in-frame beta chains kept. Every CDR3 protein is listed once, alongside the most common genes and DNA of its rows. The V and J calls and clone size come from TCRdb's table, not from the authors' own analysis. The sample contains about 220,000 distinct CDR3 sequences, about 7% of them found a single time. The leading ten clones occupy approximately 15% of the sample.

Overall results and qualifications from the work: A TCR beta motif made up of about eight highly homologous amino acid variants appeared to be characteristic of blood from ankylosing spondylitis patients. A CD8+ phenotype was shown by the disease-linked clones, which were found at relatively low frequencies in peripheral blood. According to the report, matched synovial fluid samples from ankylosing spondylitis patients were significantly enriched for the disease-linked clones. Some TCR beta motif variants had previously been reported in synovial fluid and blood of reactive arthritis patients, which suggested common disease-initiation mechanisms.

The CDR3 contains 14 residues, cysteine and phenylalanine counted. The retained sequence is limited to the CDR3, 42 bases, with the frame set at the first base. Based on the germline V gene (reference sequence), the CDR1 and CDR2 sequences are DFQATT and SNEGSKA. V ends up 5 bases short and J 6 bases short, with an unmatched junction base count of 12. Recombination connected TRBV20-1 to TRBJ1-2, with 7 central nucleotides matching TRBD1. The specimen was blood, either unsorted or a sorted T cell fraction (not recorded which). The source of this sequence is a male donor with ankylosing spondylitis. The sequence in DNA is TGCAGTGCTGTCCAGGGGGGACTATCAAATGGCTACACCTTC. Protein translation: CSAVQGGLSNGYTF.